A selection of T cell receptor beta chains follows, all from one sample in a study of cytomegalovirus exposure and HLA in healthy donors. The repertoire was sequenced with immunoSEQ multiplex PCR; TCRdb's copy has only in-frame clones and lacks some. This table holds about 130,000 clones, over 75% found once. Sequenced: PBMCs. The receptors derive from a boy aged 5 to 17 in good health and CMV-seronegative. The CDR3 runs from the conserved cysteine through the conserved F or W. The D gene is left open where the match is weak. Some rows have no size entry. The others give once, few or many, or a class for an expanded clone.

d_gene	len	v_gene	j_gene	abundance	CDR3aa	CDR3nt
TRBD1	12	TRBV9	TRBJ1-2	-	CASSPGTGGYTF	TGTGCCAGCAGCCCCGGGACAGGTGGCTACACCTTC
TRBD1	15	TRBV7-9	TRBJ2-2	-	CASSSGQGNTGELFF	TGTGCCAGCAGCTCCGGACAGGGGAACACCGGGGAGCTGTTTTTT
TRBD1	16	TRBV7-9	TRBJ2-7	-	CASSQDRDRASYEQYF	TGTGCCAGCAGCCAGGACCGGGACAGGGCCTCCTACGAGCAGTACTTC
-	12	TRBV6-1	TRBJ1-2	-	CASSERNYGYPF	TGTGCCAGCAGTGAGCGGAACTATGGCTACCCCTTC
-	14	TRBV19	TRBJ2-2	-	CASSIFSNTGELFF	TGTGCCAGTAGTATATTTTCAAACACCGGGGAGCTGTTTTTT
-	10	TRBV2	TRBJ1-2	-	CASRDSGYTF	TGTGCCAGCAGGGACAGTGGCTACACCTTC
TRBD1	12	TRBV29-1	TRBJ1-1	-	CSVGTGAGSAFF	TGCAGCGTTGGGACAGGGGCGGGTTCCGCTTTCTTT
-	15	TRBV5-1	TRBJ1-1	-	CASSRGHMLGTEAFF	TGCGCCAGCAGCCGGGGACACATGCTGGGCACTGAAGCTTTCTTT
-	14	TRBV6-4	TRBJ2-3	medium-sized	CASSDSRDTDTQYF	TGTGCCAGCAGTGACTCGAGGGATACAGATACGCAGTATTTT
-	14	TRBV2	TRBJ2-6	-	CASSGWPGANVLTF	TGTGCCAGCAGTGGCTGGCCTGGGGCCAACGTCCTGACTTTC
-	15	TRBV5-5	TRBJ1-2	-	CASSSIGGGPYGYTF	TGTGCCAGCAGCTCAATAGGGGGGGGACCCTATGGCTACACCTTC
-	14	TRBV7-2	TRBJ2-5	-	CASSLATSQETQYF	TGTGCCAGCAGCTTAGCTACTAGCCAAGAGACCCAGTACTTC
TRBD1	17	TRBV4-3	TRBJ1-2	-	CASSQINMGTGFTGYTF	TGCGCCAGCAGCCAAATTAATATGGGGACAGGGTTCACTGGCTACACCTTC
-	14	TRBV7-2	TRBJ1-5	-	CASSLDGGYQPQHF	TGTGCCAGCAGCTTAGACGGCGGGTATCAGCCCCAGCATTTT